The clone carrying this TCR beta chain has just a few counts. Its antigen is not identified. This sample is drawn from a study of shared clonotypes between healthy human individuals. Regarding the study as a whole: The authors expected sequencing depth to affect clonotype sharing among donors. Few donors limited the genetic and exposure-history diversity represented. Estimated richness values were generally larger in naive subsets than in memory subsets. Shared clonotypes across all four donors exceeded non-shared ones in generation probability.

There are 14 residues in the CDR3. Germline V gives CDR1 SGDLS, CDR2 YYNGEE. With V trimmed by 0 bases and J by 7 bases, 6 bases remained unmatched. Here immunoSEQ multiplex PCR was the method, and the copy in TCRdb shows in-frame clones only, minus some. The table lists hundreds of thousands of clones, less than 85% of them singletons. The V and J genes are TRBV9 and TRBJ2-7, with TRBD1 matching over 8 bases. This receptor was identified in a woman in her 30s in good health. The sequencing input was memory CD4+ T cells sorted from blood. Subset indicated: CD45RA-negative fraction. The CDR3, as DNA: TGTGCCAGCAGCGTAGCCCAGGGGGCGCGGGAGCAGTACTTC. Residues: CASSVAQGAREQYF.